This TCR beta chain was recovered during a study of blood T cell repertoires in COVID-19. TCRdb's copy holds only in-frame clones and misses some; the assay was immunoSEQ multiplex PCR. Altogether over 150,000 clones are present, around 83% being singletons, with the ten largest covering 6.2%. The CDR3 extends over 15 amino acids. Germline loops: CDR1 KGHDR, CDR2 SFDVKD. The J segment lost 4 bases and the V segment lost 2 bases, leaving 2 bases of the junction unmatched. The sequencing sample was made of PBMCs or T cells enriched from blood (not recorded which). This chain links TRBV24-1 with TRBJ2-5; TRBD2 agrees at 11 bases. The receptor was derived from a man aged 40-55 years who had recovered from COVID-19. CDR3 DNA sequence: TGTGCCACCAGTGATTCTAGCGGGGGGCGAGAGACCCAGTACTTC. It translates to CATSDSSGGRETQYF.